The 30 T cell receptor beta chains in this list originate from one sample, sequenced in a study of T cells in Graves' hyperthyroidism and ophthalmopathy (dated by TCRdb to about 2019). The library relied on multiplex PCR. The sequencing machine was an Illumina HiSeq 2000. TCR beta CDR3 regions were amplified from RNA transcripts. The first round of RT-PCR for the TCR CDR3 was performed with the HTBI primer set and the Qiagen OneStep RT-PCR kit. TCRdb took the public reads, trimmed them with fastp at Q25, ran MiXCR for clone calling and kept in-frame beta chains. Rows merge per CDR3 protein into single entries with the most common DNA and genes. The sample table shows 500,000 to 750,000 distinct CDR3 sequences, and around 46% are seen once. In total, the top ten clones hold around 7.7% of the sample. Sequenced material: peripheral blood or thyroid tissue (not recorded which). These receptors all stem from a young woman with Graves' hyperthyroidism.

This clonotype has a handful of counts. V is TRBV7-9 and J is TRBJ1-2; D remains unclear. This CDR3 region has 11 residues. Germline V gene lookup returns CDR1 SEHNR and CDR2 FQNEAQ (reference sequence). Between the trimmed V and J ends, which lost 6 bases and 6 bases, there was a span of 8 bases. CDR3 region: CASSEEDGYTF. In nucleotides, the CDR3 is TGTGCCAGCAGTGAAGAGGATGGCTACACCTTC.

V usage is TRBV7-2 and J usage is TRBJ2-7; 7 nucleotides align to TRBD1. V was pared by 4 bases and J by 0 bases, with 3 bases of the junction left unmatched. Germline lookup yields CDR1 SGHTA and CDR2 FQGNSA. There are 14 residues in the CDR3. The CDR3 nucleotides are TGTGCCAGCAGCTGGCCAGGGGGCTCCTACGAGCAGTACTTC. It encodes CASSWPGGSYEQYF.

The V and J genes are TRBV7-9 and TRBJ2-3; D remains ambiguous. The CDR3 contains 14 residues. V shed 0 bases and J shed 6 bases, with 10 bases lying between them. The germline CDR1 and CDR2 sequences are SEHNR and FQNEAQ (reference sequence). The CDR3 bases are TGTGCCAGCAGCTTAGCTGGTCTCAGGGATACGCAGTATTTT. It specifies CASSLAGLRDTQYF.

This clonotype was observed at least ten times. This rearrangement joins TRBV4-1 to TRBJ1-2; D gene uncertain. V gave up 0 bases and J gave up 4 bases, with 6 bases separating them. From germline, CDR1 is MGHRA and CDR2 YSYEKL. The CDR3 loop spans 13 amino acids. The CDR3 DNA reads as TGCGCCAGCAGCCAAGACTTTATCTATGGCTACACCTTC. This sequence encodes CASSQDFIYGYTF.

This clonotype has a handful of counts. This chain uses TRBV4-1 with TRBJ1-4; 8 nucleotides align to TRBD1. Looked up from germline, CDR1 is MGHRA and CDR2 is YSYEKL. There are 14 residues in the CDR3. V shed 3 bases and J 3 bases; nucleotides not matched to a gene: 0. The CDR3 DNA is TGCGCCAGCAGCCAGACAGGGGCTAATGAAAAACTGTTTTTT. This translates into CASSQTGANEKLFF.

The rearrangement links TRBV20-1 to TRBJ2-7; perhaps D is TRBD1 or TRBD2 (7 bases each). Germline CDR1 and CDR2: DFQATT and SNEGSKA (reference sequence). Trimming shortened V by 3 bases and J by 2 bases, and 23 bases separated the two germline ends. The CDR3 has 17 amino acids. CDR3 sequence (DNA): TGCAGTGCTAGGACAGGGAGGGATACAAGGTTCCCCTACGAGCAGTACTTC. Translating it yields CSARTGRDTRFPYEQYF.

On this clonotype itself: One end of the junction fails to match germline, which may point to a read error. This chain's CDR3 is CASSLFPGTGPLGANALTF. CDR3 nucleotides: TGTGCCAGCAGTTTATTTCCGGGGACAGGGCCGTTAGGGGCCAACGCCCTGACTTTC. The chain joins TRBV27 to TRBJ2-6; TRBD1 agrees at 9 bases. The CDR3 has 19 amino acids. Germline CDR1 MNHEY, CDR2 SMNVEV (reference sequence).

The chain combines TRBV12-5 with TRBJ1-4, with D uncertain. Trimming cost V 6 bases and J 10 bases, with 6 bases left between them. CDR1 is LGHNT and CDR2 is FRNRAP in the germline V gene. This CDR3 region has 10 residues. CDR3 sequence reads: CASGMGKLFF. CDR3 bases: TGTGCTAGTGGAATGGGAAAACTGTTTTTT.

Details on this clonotype: One end of the junction varies from germline; a read error may be responsible. The chain combines TRBV13 with TRBJ1-3; no definite D call. Germline lookup yields CDR1 PRHDT and CDR2 FYEKMQ (reference sequence). The CDR3 consists of 15 residues. CDR3 coding DNA: TGTGCCAGCTTAGAGCCCAACCTCTCTGGAAACACCACATATTTT. It codes for CASLEPNLSGNTTYF.

This clonotype has ten or more counts. The chain couples TRBV7-3 to TRBJ2-7; 8 nucleotides agree with TRBD1. There are 17 residues in the CDR3. Germline trimming cut 5 bases from V and 4 bases from J; bases unmatched to any gene: 16. CDR1 is SGHTA, CDR2 FQGTGA, per germline. CDR3 sequence reads: CASSQHPPGQVEYEQYF. CDR3 coding DNA: TGTGCCAGCAGCCAGCACCCACCGGGACAGGTCGAATACGAGCAGTACTTC.

This clonotype was counted ten times or more. The rearrangement joins TRBV13 to TRBJ2-7; D not resolved. CDR3 size: 13 residues. CDR1 and CDR2 (germline): PRHDT, FYEKMQ (reference sequence). Trimming removed 0 bases at V and 0 bases at J, with 3 bases between. CDR3 DNA sequence: TGTGCCAGCAGCTTAGGCAACTCCTACGAGCAGTACTTC. Translated: CASSLGNSYEQYF.

The V call is TRBV19, the J call TRBJ1-3, with 7 bases matching TRBD1. Trimming at V came to 3 bases and at J to 2 bases, leaving 4 bases not matched to a gene. Germline CDR1 reads LNHDA; CDR2 reads SQIVND (reference sequence). The CDR3 runs to 15 residues. The CDR3 region is CASSIGQVAGNTIYF. CDR3 bases: TGTGCCAGTAGTATCGGACAGGTTGCTGGAAACACCATATATTTT.

The sample holds many counts of this clonotype. V usage is TRBV19 and J usage is TRBJ2-5, with no clear D. The ends were cut back, 5 bases at V and 5 bases at J, with 18 bases in the middle. Germline V gene data show CDR1 as LNHDA and CDR2 as SQIVND (reference sequence). The CDR3 has 15 residues. The chain's CDR3 is CASSQNARSWETQYF. DNA for the CDR3: TGTGCCAGTAGTCAAAACGCGAGGTCTTGGGAGACCCAGTACTTC.

The CDR3 DNA reads TGTGCCAGCTCACCCCCAGGTCTAGACGACTACGAGCAGTACTTC. It specifies CASSPPGLDDYEQYF. The V call is TRBV18, the J call TRBJ2-7, with no clear D. CDR3 length equals 15 residues. Germline CDR1 and CDR2: KGHSH and LQKENI. V lost 3 bases, J lost 3 bases, and 15 bases lay in between.

This clonotype appeared once. The chain couples TRBV12-3 or TRBV12-4 to TRBJ2-7, with 12 bases matching TRBD2. Trimming cost V 4 bases and J 3 bases; bases outside gene matches: 7. The CDR3 loop spans 16 amino acids. CDR3 bases: TGTGCCAGCAGTTACTCGTTGGGACTAGCGGGCTACGAGCAGTACTTC. Protein sequence: CASSYSLGLAGYEQYF.

This chain's CDR3 is CASSVASGSQETQYF. The CDR3 bases are TGTGCCAGCAGTGTCGCTAGCGGGAGCCAAGAGACCCAGTACTTC. The chain has TRBV25-1 and TRBJ2-5; TRBD2 agrees at 10 bases. The CDR3 length is 15 residues. The J segment lost 1 base and the V segment lost 4 bases, leaving 3 bases of the junction unmatched. The germline CDR1 and CDR2 sequences are MGHDK and SYGVNS.

The V gene is TRBV11-2, the J gene TRBJ1-1, with D perhaps matching TRBD1 (5 bases). Per germline, CDR1 SGHAT and CDR2 FQNNGV. There are 13 residues in the CDR3. The V gene lost 8 bases and the J gene lost 1 base, with 11 bases spanning the gap. The CDR3 sequence is CASPRVSNTEAFF. The CDR3 nucleotides read TGTGCCAGCCCCAGGGTTTCGAACACTGAAGCTTTCTTT. The whole variable domain, remainder taken from reference TRBV11-2 and TRBJ1-1, is EAGVAQSPRYKIIEKRQSVAFWCNPISGHATLYWYQQILGQGPKLLIQFQNNGVVDDSQLPKDRFSAERLKGVDSTLKIQPAKLEDSAVYLCASPRVSNTEAFFGQGTRLTVV.

This clonotype has at least ten counts. V gene TRBV27 combines with J gene TRBJ1-2; TRBD1 aligns across 9 bases. Germline loops: CDR1 MNHEY, CDR2 SMNVEV (reference sequence). This CDR3 is 16 amino acids long. With V trimmed by 8 bases and J by 5 bases, 15 bases remained unmatched. The DNA for the CDR3 is TGTGCCAGCGCCTGGGGTCAGGGGACAGGGACTTATGGCTACACCTTC. Protein sequence: CASAWGQGTGTYGYTF.

The chain has TRBV5-1 and TRBJ1-2; a possible D gene is TRBD1 (5 bases). The V and J ends lost 3 bases and 7 bases respectively, with 13 bases between them. Germline V gene data show CDR1 as SGHRS and CDR2 as YFSETQ. The CDR3 consists of 13 residues. The CDR3 region is CASSWGRTSGYTF. CDR3 sequence (DNA): TGCGCCAGCAGCTGGGGACGCACCTCTGGCTACACCTTC.

This rearrangement joins TRBV29-1 to TRBJ1-1; TRBD1 matches at 10 bases. After removal of 1 base from V and 4 bases from J, the junction contained 12 bases not matched to a gene. Germline V lookup: CDR1 SQVTM, CDR2 ANQGSEA. This CDR3 region has 17 residues. CDR3 coding DNA: TGCAGCGTTGAAGGACCGACCGGGACAGGGGTTATCACTGAAGCTTTCTTT. Residues: CSVEGPTGTGVITEAFF.

The chain carries TRBV7-2 and TRBJ2-2, with 8 bases lining up with TRBD1. The CDR3 totals 15 residues. Germline V gene sequence: CDR1 SGHTA, CDR2 FQGNSA. With 1 base clipped from V and 5 bases from J, the junction kept 3 bases outside the gene matches. This CDR3 is CASSLVTGDTGELFF. The CDR3 region has the DNA TGTGCCAGCAGCTTAGTGACAGGGGATACCGGGGAGCTGTTTTTT.

This clonotype has more than one count but fewer than ten. The chain carries TRBV12-3 or TRBV12-4 and TRBJ2-5, with TRBD2 identical over 10 bases. The V and J ends lost 5 bases and 5 bases, in that order; junction bases with no gene match: 23. The CDR3 contains 20 residues. The CDR3 coding sequence is TGTGCCAGCAGTCACAGTCGGGGACTAGCGCCCGCTCTAGCTGGGGAGACCCAGTACTTC. This codes for CASSHSRGLAPALAGETQYF.

The chain recombines TRBV12-3 or TRBV12-4 with TRBJ1-5; tentatively, D is TRBD1 (6 bases). Trimming removed 8 bases at V and 2 bases at J, with 16 bases between. The CDR3 totals 15 residues. CDR3 DNA: TGTGCCAGCTCCCCCGGGACATCAGGCAATCAGCCCCAGCATTTT. Translating it yields CASSPGTSGNQPQHF.

This clonotype has at least ten counts. J is TRBJ2-5 and V is TRBV7-9, with D possibly matching TRBD2 (5 bases). Trimming shortened V by 1 base and J by 2 bases, and 8 bases separated the two germline ends. CDR1 is SEHNR, CDR2 FQNEAQ, per germline (reference sequence). This CDR3 comprises 14 residues. The CDR3 DNA follows: TGTGCCAGCAGCTTAGGTGGCGGGCAAGAGACCCAGTACTTC. As protein: CASSLGGGQETQYF.

This clonotype was seen once. The chain links TRBV20-1 to TRBJ2-7; 9 bases are a match to TRBD2. V shed 1 base and J 7 bases; nucleotides not matched to a gene: 8. Germline assignment: CDR1 DFQATT and CDR2 SNEGSKA (reference sequence). The CDR3 sequence is 14 residues long. The CDR3 is CSARGLAGINEQYF. CDR3 nucleotides: TGCAGTGCTAGAGGCCTAGCGGGAATCAATGAGCAGTACTTC.

The gene calls are TRBV20-1 and TRBJ1-5, with 7 bases fitting TRBD1. V lost 8 bases to trimming and J lost 2 bases; unmatched junction nucleotides: 6. Per the germline V gene, CDR1 is DFQATT and CDR2 is SNEGSKA (reference sequence). CDR3 length: 13 residues. The CDR3 is CSYRGMGNQPQHF. Here the CDR3 DNA reads TGCAGTTACAGGGGTATGGGCAATCAGCCCCAGCATTTT.

The CDR3 protein is CASTAGTGSSPLHF. CDR3 DNA: TGTGCCAGCACTGCCGGGACAGGGAGTTCACCCCTCCACTTT. This chain connects TRBV2 to TRBJ1-6; 9 bases align to TRBD1. Germline lookup yields CDR1 SNHLY and CDR2 FYNNEI. The ends lost 7 bases at V and 9 bases at J; junction bases unmatched: 7. The CDR3 extends over 14 amino acids.

This clonotype was seen repeatedly, ten times or more. The chain couples TRBV9 to TRBJ2-2; unclear D gene. The CDR3 contains 12 residues. The germline V gene has CDR1 SGDLS and CDR2 YYNGEE. V lost 0 bases, J lost 8 bases, and 5 bases lay in between. In DNA, the CDR3 is TGTGCCAGCAGCGTAGTGCTGGGGGAGCTGTTTTTT. Its translation: CASSVVLGELFF.

This clonotype was detected many times. This chain links TRBV10-3 with TRBJ2-5; TRBD2 aligns across 14 bases. The CDR3 contains 16 residues. V dropped 8 bases and J dropped 4; count of bases not matched to a gene: 9. Per germline, CDR1 ENHRY and CDR2 SYGVKD. The CDR3 region is CAIADGTSGSGETQYF. The DNA of the CDR3 is TGTGCCATCGCAGACGGGACTAGCGGGAGTGGAGAGACCCAGTACTTC.

This clonotype has only a few counts. This chain links TRBV4-1 with TRBJ2-7; D not certain. Trimming pared 0 bases from V and 1 base from J, leaving 13 bases between. The CDR3 has 16 residues. Per the germline V gene, CDR1 is MGHRA and CDR2 is YSYEKL. CDR3 bases: TGCGCCAGCAGCCAAGAAATTCGCCCCCTGTCCTACGAGCAGTACTTC. Translation gives CASSQEIRPLSYEQYF.